The entry below describes one T cell receptor (beta chain). These data belong to a study of blood T cell repertoires in COVID-19. Assay: immunoSEQ multiplex PCR; the TCRdb copy retains only in-frame clones and omits some. The sample includes a few hundred thousand clones, under 90% seen only once; the top ten take approximately 9%. V lost 0 bases and J lost 0; bases outside the gene matches: 2. Germline-derived CDR1 and CDR2 are LGHNA and YSLEER. This CDR3 has 16 amino acids. The V gene is TRBV4-3, the J gene TRBJ2-5, with TRBD1 identical over 9 bases. Sequencing input: peripheral blood. The sequence was collected from a human donor in a cohort sampled during active COVID-19. This CDR3 is CASSQDGTGYQETQYF. CDR3 DNA sequence: TGCGCCAGCAGCCAAGATGGGACAGGGTACCAAGAGACCCAGTACTTC.